A selection of T cell receptor beta chains follows, all from one sample in a study of sequential checkpoint blockade in melanoma. TCRdb keeps only in-frame clones here, not all; method: immunoSEQ multiplex PCR. The sample has some 3,000 clones; roughly a fifth are singletons. The sequencing used tumor tissue (inferred from file names), collected from a patient given nivolumab and ipilimumab in sequence. These receptors came from a human patient with melanoma. Some clones in this sample may be carry-over from other donors' samples. The CDR3 runs from the conserved cysteine through the conserved F or W. Each record gives: V gene, CDR3 length, CDR3 protein.

v_call: TRBV28
cdr3_length: 15
cdr3_aa: CASSPRDRASETQYF

v_call: TRBV6-8
cdr3_length: 15
cdr3_aa: CASNPQTNPNYGYTF

v_call: TRBV9
cdr3_length: 17
cdr3_aa: CASSVVVATGAYNEQFF

v_call: TRBV5-1
cdr3_length: 16
cdr3_aa: CASSLTLTGAGGELFF

v_call: TRBV30
cdr3_length: 14
cdr3_aa: CAWSGSFGANVLTF

v_call: TRBV11-3
cdr3_length: 14
cdr3_aa: CASSFGAGNTEAFF

v_call: TRBV30
cdr3_length: 14
cdr3_aa: CAWGTQYSNQPQHF

v_call: TRBV18
cdr3_length: 17
cdr3_aa: CASSPGTSGGATDTQYF

v_call: TRBV12-5
cdr3_length: 12
cdr3_aa: CAWGIHAGELFF

v_call: TRBV19
cdr3_length: 14
cdr3_aa: CASSVRGGTDTQYF

v_call: TRBV9
cdr3_length: 15
cdr3_aa: CASSFPGGNTDTQYF

v_call: TRBV2
cdr3_length: 14
cdr3_aa: CASSHAGGNQPQHF

v_call: TRBV11-3
cdr3_length: 15
cdr3_aa: CASSNSGGALDEQYF

v_call: TRBV6-8
cdr3_length: 15
cdr3_aa: CASSKDRASNQPQHF

v_call: TRBV5-1
cdr3_length: 14
cdr3_aa: CASRTAQTKETQYF

v_call: TRBV6-8
cdr3_length: 15
cdr3_aa: CASSPGQGAFQPQHF

v_call: TRBV5-1
cdr3_length: 16
cdr3_aa: CASSPNLAGGPYEQYF

v_call: TRBV9
cdr3_length: 16
cdr3_aa: CASRAPLSGGANEQFF

v_call: TRBV11-3
cdr3_length: 14
cdr3_aa: CASSSEQGWNGYTF

v_call: TRBV6-8
cdr3_length: 15
cdr3_aa: CAISVLRGASYEQYF

v_call: TRBV9
cdr3_length: 16
cdr3_aa: CASRPWASGDQETQYF

v_call: TRBV28
cdr3_length: 15
cdr3_aa: CASSPRGLIRYGYTF

v_call: TRBV9
cdr3_length: 16
cdr3_aa: CASSGTGGKGANVLTF

v_call: TRBV6-8
cdr3_length: 16
cdr3_aa: CASSSGTRGNQNIQYF

v_call: TRBV9
cdr3_length: 14
cdr3_aa: CASSVGQTNYGYTF

v_call: TRBV6-8
cdr3_length: 16
cdr3_aa: CASSSPGTSIYNEQFF

v_call: TRBV11-3
cdr3_length: 16
cdr3_aa: CASSSRGDRGRTEAFF

v_call: TRBV6-8
cdr3_length: 17
cdr3_aa: CASSTVGTSGDLNIQYF

v_call: TRBV6-8
cdr3_length: 16
cdr3_aa: CASSYSGAGSGNTIYF

v_call: TRBV6-8
cdr3_length: 13
cdr3_aa: CASKQGVAYEQYF

v_call: TRBV18
cdr3_length: 16
cdr3_aa: CASSPDMGQLQETQYF

v_call: TRBV19
cdr3_length: 14
cdr3_aa: CASRREVVGQPQHF

v_call: TRBV9
cdr3_length: 14
cdr3_aa: CASSVRGTGSEQYF

v_call: TRBV11-3
cdr3_length: 14
cdr3_aa: CASSLLDRNTEAFF

v_call: TRBV29-1
cdr3_length: 13
cdr3_aa: CSVASQGATEAFF

v_call: TRBV9
cdr3_length: 17
cdr3_aa: CASSVMGGTRLNTEAFF

v_call: TRBV6-8
cdr3_length: 15
cdr3_aa: CASSSQGAGANVLTF

v_call: TRBV5-1
cdr3_length: 15
cdr3_aa: CASSFPSGDTDTQYF

v_call: TRBV11-3
cdr3_length: 14
cdr3_aa: CASSLGTREETQYF

v_call: TRBV25-1
cdr3_length: 13
cdr3_aa: CASSEDTVGELFF

v_call: TRBV30
cdr3_length: 16
cdr3_aa: CAWSVLRTITTGELFF